One sample yielded the 20 T cell receptor beta chains listed below, sequenced in a study of cytomegalovirus exposure and HLA in healthy donors. The assay was immunoSEQ multiplex PCR, and TCRdb's table has in-frame clones only and misses some. The sample consists of some 120,000 clones, roughly 89% of them appearing once. Sequencing used PBMCs. All receptors come from a woman aged 18-30 years in good health and CMV-seronegative.

The chain combines TRBV28 with TRBJ2-6; tentatively, D is TRBD1 (5 bases). CDR1 is MDHEN, CDR2 SYDVKM, per germline. The CDR3 is 16 residues long. Trimming removed 2 bases at V and 2 bases at J, with 10 bases between. The DNA of the CDR3 is TGTGCCAGCAGTTTAGGATCAGGGCCTGGGGCCAACGTCCTGACTTTC. This gives the protein CASSLGSGPGANVLTF.

There are a few counts of this clone. CDR3 nucleotides: TGTGCCAGCAGCCAAGTTCTCCGGGGAGGCTACACCTTC. Translating it yields CASSQVLRGGYTF. V and J are TRBV14 and TRBJ1-2; D uncertain. The germline V gene encodes CDR1 SGHDN and CDR2 FVKESK. V gave up 1 base and J gave up 8 bases, with 11 bases separating them. The CDR3 is made up of 13 amino acids.

The chain employs TRBV4-1 and TRBJ2-3, with 11 bases lining up with TRBD2. The CDR3 runs to 16 residues. Trimming at V came to 4 bases and at J to 2 bases, leaving 5 bases not matched to a gene. The germline gives CDR1 MGHRA, CDR2 YSYEKL. CDR3 protein: CASSLLGLAVTDTQYF. CDR3 DNA sequence: TGCGCCAGCAGCCTACTGGGACTAGCGGTCACAGATACGCAGTATTTT.

The rearrangement joins TRBV27 to TRBJ2-7; D is perhaps TRBD2 (5 bases). V gave up 2 bases and J gave up 1 base, with 12 bases separating them. The CDR3 consists of 15 residues. Germline V gene sequence: CDR1 MNHEY, CDR2 SMNVEV (reference sequence). This CDR3 is CASSLGWTGSYEQYF. CDR3 sequence (DNA): TGTGCCAGCAGTTTAGGATGGACGGGGTCCTACGAGCAGTACTTC.

V gene TRBV13 combines with J gene TRBJ2-4; TRBD1 aligns across 7 bases. J was trimmed by 0 bases and V by 4 bases; bases with no gene match: 15. The CDR3 totals 19 residues. Germline CDR1 and CDR2: PRHDT and FYEKMQ (reference sequence). The CDR3 loop is CASSSWGTAGKGAKNIQYF. Written as DNA, the CDR3 is TGTGCCAGCAGCTCTTGGGGGACAGCCGGGAAAGGAGCCAAAAACATTCAGTACTTC.

The chain employs TRBV7-2 and TRBJ2-7; 16 bases line up with TRBD2. The V and J ends lost 4 bases and 7 bases, in that order; junction bases with no gene match: 7. There are 16 residues in the CDR3. Germline V gives CDR1 SGHTA, CDR2 FQGNSA. The CDR3 region is CASSSGTSGRAGEQYF. The CDR3 DNA sequence: TGTGCCAGCAGCTCTGGGACTAGCGGGAGGGCGGGGGAGCAGTACTTC.

The chain couples TRBV13 to TRBJ1-1, with TRBD1 matching 8 bases. The CDR3 runs to 16 residues. J lost 6 bases, V lost 2 bases, and 11 bases had no gene match. CDR1 is PRHDT and CDR2 is FYEKMQ in the germline V gene (reference sequence). The CDR3 region has the DNA TGTGCCAGCAGCTTACCCGAGGGGACAGGTATCCCTGAAGCTTTCTTT. It translates to CASSLPEGTGIPEAFF.

This clone has ten or more counts. This chain uses TRBV7-9 with TRBJ1-6; 7 nucleotides align to TRBD1. This CDR3 is built from 15 residues. Unmatched junction bases numbered 8, after V lost 7 bases and J lost 5 bases. CDR1 and CDR2 from the germline V gene are SEHNR and FQNEAQ (reference sequence). The chain's CDR3 is CASTDDRVNNSPLHF. CDR3 coding DNA: TGTGCCAGCACCGACGACAGGGTCAATAATTCACCCCTCCACTTT.

The chain couples TRBV28 to TRBJ1-2; 8 bases are a match to TRBD1. The CDR3 is 14 amino acids. The V and J ends lost 6 bases and 3 bases, in that order; junction bases with no gene match: 6. Germline CDR1 MDHEN, CDR2 SYDVKM. CDR3 nucleotide sequence: TGTGCCAGCAGACGAACAGGGGGGCACTATGGCTACACCTTC. It specifies CASRRTGGHYGYTF.

The rearrangement links TRBV4-2 to TRBJ2-1, with TRBD1 matching over 10 bases. V was clipped by 4 bases and J by 1 base; unmatched bases: 16. Germline V gene data show CDR1 as LGHNA and CDR2 as YNFKEQ. The CDR3 covers 20 residues. The CDR3 spells CASSPHRDRGAGASYNEQFF. The CDR3 DNA is TGTGCCAGCAGCCCCCACCGGGACAGGGGAGCGGGAGCGTCCTACAATGAGCAGTTCTTC.

This chain uses TRBV29-1 with TRBJ2-1; D perhaps matches TRBD2 (6 bases). From germline, CDR1 is SQVTM and CDR2 ANQGSEA. The V gene lost 3 bases and the J gene lost 0 bases, with 18 bases spanning the gap. The CDR3 spans 17 residues. The CDR3 DNA sequence: TGCAGCGTTGAGGCTAGGAGGGCGGTGAGCTCCTACAATGAGCAGTTCTTC. It translates to CSVEARRAVSSYNEQFF.

A single count supports this clone. The CDR3: CASSRTGSSYNEQFF. DNA for the CDR3: TGCGCCAGCAGCCGGACAGGGAGCTCCTACAATGAGCAGTTCTTC. The chain links TRBV5-1 to TRBJ2-1; TRBD1 agrees at 8 bases. From germline, CDR1 is SGHRS and CDR2 YFSETQ. Trimming at V came to 4 bases and at J to 0 bases, leaving 3 bases not matched to a gene. The CDR3 loop spans 15 amino acids.

This chain uses TRBV6-1 with TRBJ2-7; D is perhaps TRBD1 (5 bases). V was clipped by 7 bases and J by 2 bases, with 15 bases between them. Germline CDR1 reads MNHNS; CDR2 reads SASEGT. The CDR3 is made up of 14 amino acids. CDR3 sequence (DNA): TGTGCCAGCAACGGACATTCAGTAGCCTACGAGCAGTACTTC. Protein: CASNGHSVAYEQYF.

This chain connects TRBV18 to TRBJ1-2, with D perhaps TRBD1 (6 bases). CDR3 length: 15 residues. The germline gives CDR1 KGHSH, CDR2 LQKENI. V lost 2 bases and J lost 3, with 13 bases in between. For the CDR3, the DNA is TGTGCCAGCTCACCAGATGGGGGGGGCGACTATGGCTACACCTTC. Translated, it gives CASSPDGGGDYGYTF.

The chain uses TRBV28 and TRBJ2-1, with TRBD1 matching 9 bases. Germline CDR1 and CDR2: MDHEN and SYDVKM. This CDR3 is built from 16 residues. Germline trimming cut 5 bases from V and 7 bases from J; bases unmatched to any gene: 12. The CDR3 loop is CASSPPPGQGGNEQFF. The CDR3 DNA reads as TGTGCCAGCAGTCCCCCCCCGGGACAGGGAGGGAATGAGCAGTTCTTC.

The chain couples TRBV9 to TRBJ2-5, with 10 bases lining up with TRBD1. Germline-derived CDR1 and CDR2 are SGDLS and YYNGEE. V lost 4 bases and J lost 4; bases outside the gene matches: 10. The CDR3 has 16 residues. The chain's CDR3 is CASSKGQGGFGETQYF. DNA for the CDR3: TGTGCCAGCAGCAAAGGACAGGGGGGCTTTGGAGAGACCCAGTACTTC.

The chain's CDR3 is CASNGLAKNEQFF. For the CDR3, the DNA is TGTGCCAGCAATGGACTAGCGAAGAATGAGCAGTTCTTC. V and J are TRBV6-1 and TRBJ2-1; 9 nucleotides agree with TRBD2. The V gene's germline CDR1 is MNHNS and CDR2 SASEGT. V dropped 7 bases and J dropped 7; count of bases not matched to a gene: 5. The CDR3 length is 13 residues.

The CDR3 protein is CASSAGVLRGNTEAFF. Written as DNA, the CDR3 is TGTGCCAGCAGTGCGGGGGTGCTCCGGGGCAACACTGAAGCTTTCTTT. This chain connects TRBV27 to TRBJ1-1; tentative D call: TRBD1 (5 bases). Germline V gene sequence: CDR1 MNHEY, CDR2 SMNVEV (reference sequence). The CDR3 totals 16 residues. V gave up 5 bases and J gave up 2 bases, with 18 bases separating them.

This clone was detected a few times. In nucleotides, the CDR3 is TGTGCCTGGAGTGTAATTAGCGGGAGCAGCGGTGAGCAGTTCTTC. It translates to CAWSVISGSSGEQFF. The chain uses TRBV30 and TRBJ2-1; 9 nucleotides agree with TRBD2. Germline V CDR1 and CDR2: GTSNPN, SVGIG (reference sequence). V lost 0 bases, J lost 9 bases, and 9 bases stayed unmatched. The CDR3 contains 15 residues.

The chain uses TRBV5-5 and TRBJ2-5; tentatively, D is TRBD1 (5 bases). The germline CDR1 and CDR2 sequences are SGHKS and YYEKEE (reference sequence). Trimming shortened V by 5 bases and J by 4 bases, and 18 bases separated the two germline ends. The CDR3 is 15 amino acids. CDR3 protein: CASSYGQGVRETQYF. CDR3 nucleotides: TGTGCCAGCAGTTACGGGCAGGGTGTGAGAGAGACCCAGTACTTC.